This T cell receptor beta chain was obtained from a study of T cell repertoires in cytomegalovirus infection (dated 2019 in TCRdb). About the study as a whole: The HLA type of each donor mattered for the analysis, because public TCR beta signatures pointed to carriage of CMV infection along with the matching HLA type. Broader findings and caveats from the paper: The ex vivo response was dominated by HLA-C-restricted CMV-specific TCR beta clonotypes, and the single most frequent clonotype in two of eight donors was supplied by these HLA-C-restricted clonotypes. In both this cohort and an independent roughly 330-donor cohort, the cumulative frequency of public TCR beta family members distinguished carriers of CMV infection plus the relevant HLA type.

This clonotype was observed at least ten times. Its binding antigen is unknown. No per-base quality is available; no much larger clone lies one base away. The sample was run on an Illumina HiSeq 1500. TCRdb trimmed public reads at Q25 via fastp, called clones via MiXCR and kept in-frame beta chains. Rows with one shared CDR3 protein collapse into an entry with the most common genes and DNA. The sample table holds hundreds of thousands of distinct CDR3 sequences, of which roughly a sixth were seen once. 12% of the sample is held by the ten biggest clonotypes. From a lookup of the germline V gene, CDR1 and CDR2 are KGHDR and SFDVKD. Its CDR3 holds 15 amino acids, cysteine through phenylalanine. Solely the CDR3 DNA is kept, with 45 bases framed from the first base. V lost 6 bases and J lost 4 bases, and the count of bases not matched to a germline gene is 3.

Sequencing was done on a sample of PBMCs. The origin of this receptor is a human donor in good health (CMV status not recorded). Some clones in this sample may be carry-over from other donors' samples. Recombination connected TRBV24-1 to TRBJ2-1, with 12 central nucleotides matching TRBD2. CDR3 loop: CATSPLAGGYNEQFF. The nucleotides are TGTGCCACCAGTCCGCTAGCGGGGGGGTACAATGAGCAGTTCTTC.